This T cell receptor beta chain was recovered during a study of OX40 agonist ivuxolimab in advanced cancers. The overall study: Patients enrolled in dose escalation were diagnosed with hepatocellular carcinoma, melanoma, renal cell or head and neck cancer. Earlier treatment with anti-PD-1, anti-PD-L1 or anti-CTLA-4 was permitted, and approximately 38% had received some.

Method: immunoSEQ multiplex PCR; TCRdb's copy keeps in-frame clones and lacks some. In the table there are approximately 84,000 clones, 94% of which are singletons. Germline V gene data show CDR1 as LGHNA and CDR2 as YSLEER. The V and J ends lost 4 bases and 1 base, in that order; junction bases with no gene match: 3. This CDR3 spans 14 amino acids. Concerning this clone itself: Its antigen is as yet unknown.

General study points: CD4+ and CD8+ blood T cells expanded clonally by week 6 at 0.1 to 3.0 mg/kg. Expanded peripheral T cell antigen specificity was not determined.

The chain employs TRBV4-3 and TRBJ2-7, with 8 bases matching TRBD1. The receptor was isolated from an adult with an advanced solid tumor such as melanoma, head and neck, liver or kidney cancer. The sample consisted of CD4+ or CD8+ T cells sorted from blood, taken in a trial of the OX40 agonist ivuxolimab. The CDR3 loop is CASSPTGDSYEQYF. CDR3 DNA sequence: TGCGCCAGCAGCCCGACAGGGGATTCCTACGAGCAGTACTTC.